Listed below are T cell receptor beta chains from one sample, sequenced in a study of blood T cell repertoires in COVID-19. Assay used: immunoSEQ multiplex PCR; TCRdb lists only in-frame clones, some missing. The table has 150,000 to 200,000 clones, roughly 81% seen once. The source material was peripheral blood. Source of these receptors: a woman of 80 years or more with COVID-19, enrolled during active disease. Both conserved end residues are part of each CDR3. The D gene is left open where the match is weak. Expanded clones are given a class, and other clones once, few, many or no size at all.

size: few; D: TRBD1; J: TRBJ2-7; V: TRBV18; CDR3: CASSVGTGGLGSYEQYF; DNA: TGTGCCAGCTCAGTCGGGACAGGGGGCCTTGGCTCCTACGAGCAGTACTTC
size: .; D: TRBD1; J: TRBJ1-3; V: TRBV2; CDR3: CASRRDRGTGNTIYF; DNA: TGTGCCAGCAGACGGGACAGGGGTACTGGAAACACCATATATTTT
size: .; D: TRBD1; J: TRBJ1-1; V: TRBV3-1/TRBV3-2; CDR3: CASSSRDRVYEAFF; DNA: TGTGCCAGCAGCTCCCGGGACAGGGTGTATGAAGCTTTCTTT
size: .; D: .; J: TRBJ2-7; V: TRBV5-1; CDR3: CASSLGGRRSSYEQYF; DNA: TGCGCCAGCAGCTTGGGGGGCCGTCGGAGCTCCTACGAGCAGTACTTC
size: once; D: .; J: TRBJ2-2; V: TRBV24-1; CDR3: CATSDPRGSNTGELFF; DNA: TGTGCCACCAGTGACCCCCGGGGATCGAACACCGGGGAGCTGTTTTTT
size: .; D: TRBD1; J: TRBJ2-2; V: TRBV9; CDR3: CASSDPRGTGELFF; DNA: TGTGCCAGCAGCGACCCCAGGGGGACCGGGGAGCTGTTTTTT
size: .; D: .; J: TRBJ1-1; V: TRBV7-3; CDR3: CASSLSGNTEAFF; DNA: TGTGCCAGCAGCTTGTCCGGGAACACTGAAGCTTTCTTT
size: .; D: .; J: TRBJ2-5; V: TRBV5-1; CDR3: CASSLEETQYF; DNA: TGCGCCAGCAGCCTAGAAGAGACCCAGTACTTC
size: .; D: TRBD1; J: TRBJ2-3; V: TRBV29-1; CDR3: CSVAGDRETLADTQYF; DNA: TGCAGCGTTGCAGGGGACAGGGAAACCCTGGCGGATACGCAGTATTTT
size: .; D: TRBD2; J: TRBJ2-5; V: TRBV7-2; CDR3: CASSLVAGAEGTQYF; DNA: TGTGCCAGCAGCTTGGTAGCGGGGGCCGAGGGGACCCAGTACTTC
size: once; D: .; J: TRBJ2-3; V: TRBV25-1; CDR3: CASAGRVSTDTQYF; DNA: TGTGCCAGCGCTGGCCGGGTGAGCACAGATACGCAGTATTTT
size: .; D: TRBD2; J: TRBJ2-3; V: TRBV18; CDR3: CASSPGIRSGGRPDTQYF; DNA: TGTGCCAGCTCACCAGGTATTCGGAGCGGGGGTCGCCCAGATACGCAGTATTTT
size: once; D: .; J: TRBJ2-7; V: TRBV5-1; CDR3: CASSLGGLVSYEQYF; DNA: TGCGCCAGCAGCTTGGGGGGACTGGTCTCTTACGAGCAGTACTTC
size: once; D: .; J: TRBJ1-1; V: TRBV28; CDR3: CASNQVGTGEAFF; DNA: TGTGCCAGCAACCAAGTCGGCACAGGTGAAGCTTTCTTT
size: .; D: TRBD2; J: TRBJ2-3; V: TRBV29-1; CDR3: CSVVLAGDTQYF; DNA: TGCAGCGTTGTACTAGCGGGAGATACGCAGTATTTT
size: .; D: TRBD1; J: TRBJ1-2; V: TRBV27; CDR3: CASTEFAGTGVGYTF; DNA: TGTGCCAGCACTGAATTCGCCGGGACAGGGGTTGGCTACACCTTC
size: .; D: TRBD1; J: TRBJ2-7; V: TRBV11-3; CDR3: CASRRQGSEQYF; DNA: TGTGCCAGCAGGCGACAGGGATCCGAGCAGTACTTC
size: few; D: TRBD1; J: TRBJ1-4; V: TRBV10-3; CDR3: CAISESRGTGVGKLFF; DNA: TGTGCCATCAGTGAGTCCAGAGGGACAGGGGTCGGAAAACTGTTTTTT
size: few; D: TRBD1; J: TRBJ1-2; V: TRBV19; CDR3: CASSIGRRQGSYYGYTF; DNA: TGTGCCAGTAGTATAGGGAGGCGACAGGGCTCCTATTATGGCTACACCTTC
size: .; D: TRBD1; J: TRBJ1-2; V: TRBV28; CDR3: CASSLVGGQGNYGYTF; DNA: TGTGCCAGCAGTTTAGTAGGGGGACAGGGCAACTATGGCTACACCTTC
size: few; D: .; J: TRBJ2-3; V: TRBV21-1; CDR3: CASSKEGGDRGREDTQYF; DNA: TGTGCCAGCAGCAAAGAGGGCGGGGACAGGGGAAGAGAAGATACGCAGTATTTT
size: .; D: .; J: TRBJ2-7; V: TRBV10-1; CDR3: CASSGLGAGVLEQYF; DNA: TGCGCCAGCAGTGGCTTGGGGGCGGGAGTTCTCGAGCAGTACTTC
size: .; D: .; J: TRBJ2-3; V: TRBV5-6; CDR3: CASSSGFDTQYF; DNA: TGTGCCAGCAGCTCAGGGTTTGATACGCAGTATTTT
size: .; D: TRBD2; J: TRBJ2-5; V: TRBV9; CDR3: CASSVGASGGAETQYF; DNA: TGTGCCAGCAGCGTAGGGGCTAGCGGGGGGGCTGAGACCCAGTACTTC
size: .; D: TRBD2; J: TRBJ2-3; V: TRBV9; CDR3: CASSVGLSGGADTQYF; DNA: TGTGCCAGCAGCGTTGGGCTAAGCGGGGGGGCAGATACGCAGTATTTT
size: .; D: TRBD2; J: TRBJ2-7; V: TRBV5-1; CDR3: CASSPGLAGSYEQYF; DNA: TGCGCCAGCAGCCCCGGACTAGCGGGAAGTTACGAGCAGTACTTC
size: .; D: TRBD2; J: TRBJ2-3; V: TRBV28; CDR3: CASSLAGELSDTQYF; DNA: TGTGCCAGCAGTTTAGCGGGAGAGCTTTCAGATACGCAGTATTTT
size: .; D: .; J: TRBJ2-4; V: TRBV7-2; CDR3: CASSLGTSKNIQYF; DNA: TGTGCCAGCAGCTTAGGCACTAGCAAAAACATTCAGTACTTC
size: once; D: .; J: TRBJ1-2; V: TRBV9; CDR3: CASSRTGDGYTF; DNA: TGTGCCAGCAGTCGAACGGGGGATGGCTACACCTTC
size: .; D: .; J: TRBJ1-2; V: TRBV19; CDR3: CASRPQVNYGYTF; DNA: TGTGCCAGCCGACCCCAGGTCAACTATGGCTACACCTTC
size: .; D: .; J: TRBJ2-7; V: TRBV5-1; CDR3: CASYLEGDEQYF; DNA: TGCGCCAGCTATCTAGAGGGCGACGAGCAGTACTTC
size: few; D: .; J: TRBJ1-1; V: TRBV6-1; CDR3: CASSGPAHVLRTEAFF; DNA: TGTGCCAGCAGTGGGCCGGCTCACGTGTTGAGGACTGAAGCTTTCTTT
size: .; D: .; J: TRBJ2-1; V: TRBV3-1/TRBV3-2; CDR3: CASSQDSRVVEQFF; DNA: TGTGCCAGCAGCCAAGATTCCAGGGTTGTTGAGCAGTTCTTC
size: once; D: TRBD2; J: TRBJ2-5; V: TRBV3-1/TRBV3-2; CDR3: CASSPLASGTHLPQYF; DNA: TGTGCCAGCAGCCCCCTGGCTAGCGGGACCCACTTGCCCCAGTACTTC
size: .; D: TRBD2; J: TRBJ2-1; V: TRBV24-1; CDR3: CATSDSRTEVAGGIEQFF; DNA: TGTGCCACCAGTGATTCGCGGACGGAGGTAGCGGGAGGGATTGAGCAGTTCTTC
size: .; D: TRBD2; J: TRBJ2-1; V: TRBV4-1; CDR3: CASSSRTSGSGNEQFF; DNA: TGCGCCAGCAGCTCCCGTACTAGCGGAAGCGGCAATGAGCAGTTCTTC
size: .; D: TRBD2; J: TRBJ2-1; V: TRBV24-1; CDR3: CATSEFSGSFVNEQFF; DNA: TGTGCCACCAGTGAATTTAGCGGGAGCTTCGTCAATGAGCAGTTCTTC
size: .; D: .; J: TRBJ2-2; V: TRBV27; CDR3: CASSLWSRGTGELFF; DNA: TGTGCCAGCAGTTTATGGAGTAGAGGCACCGGGGAGCTGTTTTTT
size: few; D: .; J: TRBJ2-7; V: TRBV25-1; CDR3: CASSDGGAEQYF; DNA: TGTGCCAGCAGTGATGGGGGGGCCGAGCAGTACTTC
size: .; D: .; J: TRBJ2-1; V: TRBV5-1; CDR3: CASSFSDEQFF; DNA: TGCGCCAGCAGCTTTAGTGATGAGCAGTTCTTC
size: .; D: TRBD1; J: TRBJ1-2; V: TRBV6-5; CDR3: CASSGPGQSYGYTF; DNA: TGTGCCAGCTCAGGACCGGGACAGTCCTATGGCTACACCTTC
size: .; D: .; J: TRBJ2-2; V: TRBV6-2/TRBV6-3; CDR3: CASSYLGTLNTGELFF; DNA: TGTGCCAGCAGTTACTTGGGGACATTGAACACCGGGGAGCTGTTTTTT
size: .; D: .; J: TRBJ2-1; V: TRBV27; CDR3: CASSQQGTEQFF; DNA: TGTGCCAGCAGCCAACAGGGTACTGAGCAGTTCTTC
size: .; D: TRBD1; J: TRBJ2-7; V: TRBV5-4; CDR3: CASSKDRASYEQYF; DNA: TGTGCCAGCAGCAAGGACAGGGCTTCCTACGAGCAGTACTTC
size: few; D: TRBD2; J: TRBJ2-1; V: TRBV6-6; CDR3: CASSLAVEYNEQFF; DNA: TGTGCCAGCAGTCTAGCGGTAGAATACAATGAGCAGTTCTTC
size: few; D: .; J: TRBJ2-3; V: TRBV7-8; CDR3: CASSETQGGTTDTQYF; DNA: TGTGCCAGCAGCGAGACACAGGGGGGGACCACAGATACGCAGTATTTT
size: .; D: .; J: TRBJ2-3; V: TRBV5-1; CDR3: CASSFAGIDTQYF; DNA: TGCGCCAGCAGCTTTGCAGGGATTGATACGCAGTATTTT
size: .; D: .; J: TRBJ1-4; V: TRBV9; CDR3: CASSVWGGANEKLFF; DNA: TGTGCCAGCAGCGTATGGGGGGGCGCGAATGAAAAACTGTTTTTT
size: .; D: TRBD1; J: TRBJ2-1; V: TRBV5-4; CDR3: CASSVQGNEQFF; DNA: TGTGCCAGCAGTGTACAGGGGAATGAGCAGTTCTTC
size: .; D: TRBD1; J: TRBJ2-1; V: TRBV28; CDR3: CASRPGQIHNEQFF; DNA: TGTGCCAGCAGGCCGGGACAGATTCACAATGAGCAGTTCTTC
size: .; D: .; J: TRBJ1-2; V: TRBV19; CDR3: CASERDYGYTF; DNA: TGTGCCAGTGAGAGGGACTATGGCTACACCTTC
size: .; D: .; J: TRBJ2-3; V: TRBV5-4; CDR3: CASSRSDTQYF; DNA: TGTGCCAGCAGCCGGTCGGATACGCAGTATTTT
size: .; D: .; J: TRBJ2-2; V: TRBV2; CDR3: CASSPKAGIAGELFF; DNA: TGTGCCAGCAGTCCTAAGGCAGGGATTGCCGGGGAGCTGTTTTTT
size: .; D: .; J: TRBJ2-7; V: TRBV10-3; CDR3: CAISDRLSYEQYF; DNA: TGTGCCATCAGTGATAGACTCTCCTACGAGCAGTACTTC
size: .; D: .; J: TRBJ1-4; V: TRBV4-1; CDR3: CASTQRATNEKLFF; DNA: TGCGCCAGCACCCAGAGGGCAACTAATGAAAAACTGTTTTTT